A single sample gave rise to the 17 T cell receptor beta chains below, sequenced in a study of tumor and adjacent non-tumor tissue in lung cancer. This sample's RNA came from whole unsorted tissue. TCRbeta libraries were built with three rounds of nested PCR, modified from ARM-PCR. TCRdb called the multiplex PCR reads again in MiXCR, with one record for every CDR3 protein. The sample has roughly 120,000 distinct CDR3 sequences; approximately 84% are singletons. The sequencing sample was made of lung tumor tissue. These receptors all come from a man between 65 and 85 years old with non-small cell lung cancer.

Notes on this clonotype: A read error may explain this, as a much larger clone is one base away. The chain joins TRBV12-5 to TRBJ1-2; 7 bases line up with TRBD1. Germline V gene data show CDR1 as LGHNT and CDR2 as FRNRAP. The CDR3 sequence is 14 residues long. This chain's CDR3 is CVSGLSTLTGWDTF. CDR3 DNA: TGTGTTAGTGGTTTGTCGACGTTGACAGGGTGGGACACCTTC. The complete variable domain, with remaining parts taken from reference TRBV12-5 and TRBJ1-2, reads DARVTQTPRHKVTEMGQEVTMRCQPILGHNTVFWYRQTMMQGLELLAYFRNRAPLDDSGMPKDRFSAEMPDATLATLKIQPSEPRDSAVYFCVSGLSTLTGWDTFGSGTRLTVV.

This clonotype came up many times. This CDR3 is CASSPTGVLPTGNTIYF. The CDR3 nucleotides are TGTGCCAGCAGCCCCACAGGGGTCTTACCGACTGGAAACACCATATATTTT. The chain recombines TRBV7-2 with TRBJ1-3, with 7 bases aligning to TRBD1. The CDR3 sequence is 17 residues long. Germline values: CDR1 SGHTA, CDR2 FQGNSA. V lost 5 bases, J lost 2 bases, and 12 bases stayed unmatched.

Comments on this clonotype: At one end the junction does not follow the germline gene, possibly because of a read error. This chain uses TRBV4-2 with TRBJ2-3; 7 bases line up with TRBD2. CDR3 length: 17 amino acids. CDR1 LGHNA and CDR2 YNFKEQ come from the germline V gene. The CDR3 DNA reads TGTGCCAGCAGCCAACGACTATCGGGGGGTTCCACAGATATGCAGTATTTT. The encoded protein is CASSQRLSGGSTDMQYF.

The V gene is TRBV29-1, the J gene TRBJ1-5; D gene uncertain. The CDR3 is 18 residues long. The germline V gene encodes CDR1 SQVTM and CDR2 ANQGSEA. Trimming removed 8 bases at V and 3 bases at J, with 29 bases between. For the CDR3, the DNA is TGCAGCATGGAGGTACAGCCTAACAGTGCCCTCTTCAATCAGCCCCAGCATTTT. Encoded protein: CSMEVQPNSALFNQPQHF.

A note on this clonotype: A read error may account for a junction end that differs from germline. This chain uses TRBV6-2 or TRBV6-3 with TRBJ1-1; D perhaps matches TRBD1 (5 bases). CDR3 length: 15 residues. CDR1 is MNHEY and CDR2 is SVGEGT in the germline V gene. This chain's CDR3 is CANSTRHGTNTEAFF. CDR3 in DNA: TGTGCCAACAGTACGAGACATGGGACTAACACTGAAGCTTTCTTT.

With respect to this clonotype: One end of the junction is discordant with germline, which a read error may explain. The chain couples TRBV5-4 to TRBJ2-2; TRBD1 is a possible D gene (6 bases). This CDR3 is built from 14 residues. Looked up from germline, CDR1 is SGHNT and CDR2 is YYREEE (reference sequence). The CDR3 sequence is CANSRIGGTGELFF. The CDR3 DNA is TGTGCCAACAGCCGGATTGGGGGCACCGGGGAACTGTTTTTT. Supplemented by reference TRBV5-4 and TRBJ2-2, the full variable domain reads ETGVTQSPTHLIKTRGQQVTLRCSSQSGHNTVSWYQQALGQGPQFIFQYYREEENGRGNFPPRFSGLQFPNYSSELNVNALELDDSALYLCANSRIGGTGELFFGEGSRLTVL.

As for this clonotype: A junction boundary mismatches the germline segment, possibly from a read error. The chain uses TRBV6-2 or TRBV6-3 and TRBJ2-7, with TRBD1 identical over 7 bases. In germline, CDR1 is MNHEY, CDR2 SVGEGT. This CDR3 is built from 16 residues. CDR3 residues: CPSSPFRKGANYELYF. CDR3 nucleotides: TGTCCCAGCAGCCCCTTCCGGAAGGGGGCCAACTACGAGCTGTACTTC.

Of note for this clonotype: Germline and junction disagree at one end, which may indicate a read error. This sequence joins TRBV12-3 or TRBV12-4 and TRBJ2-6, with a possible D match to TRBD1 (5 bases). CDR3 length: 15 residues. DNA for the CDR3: TGTGCCAGCACCCTAGGAATCTCTGGGGCCAACGTCGTGACTTTC. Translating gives CASTLGISGANVVTF.

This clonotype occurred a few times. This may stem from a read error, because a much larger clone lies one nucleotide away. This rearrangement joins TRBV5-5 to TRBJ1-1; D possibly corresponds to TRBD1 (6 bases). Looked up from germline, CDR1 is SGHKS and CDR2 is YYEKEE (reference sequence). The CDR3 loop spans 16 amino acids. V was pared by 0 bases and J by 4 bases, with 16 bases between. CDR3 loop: CASSLDGGARRTEAFF. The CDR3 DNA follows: TGTGCCAGCAGCTTGGATGGGGGCGCCCGACGCACTGAAGCTTTCTTT.

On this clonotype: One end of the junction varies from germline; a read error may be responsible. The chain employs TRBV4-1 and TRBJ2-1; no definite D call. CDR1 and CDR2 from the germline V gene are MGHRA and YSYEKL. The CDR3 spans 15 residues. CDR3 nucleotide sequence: TGCGCCAGCAGCCAAGGTCTGCATGGGCCCAATGAACAGTTCTTC. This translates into CASSQGLHGPNEQFF.

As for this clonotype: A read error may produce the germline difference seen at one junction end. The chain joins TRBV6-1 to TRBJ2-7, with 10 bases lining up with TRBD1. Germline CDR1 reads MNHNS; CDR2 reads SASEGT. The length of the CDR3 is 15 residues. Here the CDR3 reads CASSVGQGLIYEQCF. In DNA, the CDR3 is TGTGCCAGCAGCGTGGGACAGGGGCTTATCTACGAGCAGTGCTTT.

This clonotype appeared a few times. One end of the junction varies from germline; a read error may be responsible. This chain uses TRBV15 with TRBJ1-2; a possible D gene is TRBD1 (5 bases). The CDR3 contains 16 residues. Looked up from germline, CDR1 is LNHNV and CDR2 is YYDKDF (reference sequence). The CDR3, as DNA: TGTGCCACCAGTAGAGATGGAAGGGGCTCCGGCTATGGCTACACCTTC. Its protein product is CATSRDGRGSGYGYTF.

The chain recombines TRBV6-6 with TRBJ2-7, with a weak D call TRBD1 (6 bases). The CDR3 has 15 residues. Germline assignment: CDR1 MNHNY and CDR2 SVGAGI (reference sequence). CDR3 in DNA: TGTACCATCAAAAGAACCGGGACAACATCCTACGAGCAGTACTTC. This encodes CTIKRTGTTSYEQYF.

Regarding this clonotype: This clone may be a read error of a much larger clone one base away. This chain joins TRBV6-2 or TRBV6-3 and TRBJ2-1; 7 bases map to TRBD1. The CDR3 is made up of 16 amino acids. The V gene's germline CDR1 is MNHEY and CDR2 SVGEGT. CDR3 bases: TGTGCCAGCAGTTACCAAATCGGACAGGAATACAATGAGGAGCTCTTC. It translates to CASSYQIGQEYNEELF.

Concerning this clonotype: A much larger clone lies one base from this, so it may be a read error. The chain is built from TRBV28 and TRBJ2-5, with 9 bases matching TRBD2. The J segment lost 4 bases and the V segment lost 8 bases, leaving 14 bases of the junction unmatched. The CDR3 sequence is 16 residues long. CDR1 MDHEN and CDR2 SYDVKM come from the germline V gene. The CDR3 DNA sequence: TGTGCCAGCGTGGAGGAGCGCGGGGGGGCAGTAGAGACCCAGTACTTC. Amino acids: CASVEERGGAVETQYF.

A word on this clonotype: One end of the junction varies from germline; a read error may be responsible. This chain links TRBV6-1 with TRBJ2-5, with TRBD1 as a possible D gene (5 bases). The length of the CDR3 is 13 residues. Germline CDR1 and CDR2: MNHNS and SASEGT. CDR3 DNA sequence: TGTGCCATCAGTCGGATAGGGGAAGAGACCCTGTACTTC. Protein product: CAISRIGEETLYF.

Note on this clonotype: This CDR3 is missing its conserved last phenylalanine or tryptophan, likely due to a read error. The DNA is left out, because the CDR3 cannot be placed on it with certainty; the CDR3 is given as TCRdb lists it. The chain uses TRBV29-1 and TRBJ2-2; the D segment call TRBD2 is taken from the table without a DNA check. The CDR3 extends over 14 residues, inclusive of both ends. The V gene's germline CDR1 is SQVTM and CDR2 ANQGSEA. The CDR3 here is CSSDVVGGTGELFL.